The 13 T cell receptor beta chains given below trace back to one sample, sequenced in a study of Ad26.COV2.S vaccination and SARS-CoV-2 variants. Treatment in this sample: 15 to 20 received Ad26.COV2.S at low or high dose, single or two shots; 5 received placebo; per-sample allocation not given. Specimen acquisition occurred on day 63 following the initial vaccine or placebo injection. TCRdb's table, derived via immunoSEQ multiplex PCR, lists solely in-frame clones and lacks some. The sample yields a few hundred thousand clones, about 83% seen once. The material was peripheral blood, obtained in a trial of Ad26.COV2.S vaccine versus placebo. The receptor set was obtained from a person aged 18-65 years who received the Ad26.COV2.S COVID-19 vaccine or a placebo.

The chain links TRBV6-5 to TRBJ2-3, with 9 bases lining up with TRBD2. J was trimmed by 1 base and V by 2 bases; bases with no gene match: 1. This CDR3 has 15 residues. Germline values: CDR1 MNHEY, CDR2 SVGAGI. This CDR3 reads CASSYRTSGTDTQYF. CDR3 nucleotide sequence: TGTGCCAGCAGTTACAGGACTAGCGGCACAGATACGCAGTATTTT.

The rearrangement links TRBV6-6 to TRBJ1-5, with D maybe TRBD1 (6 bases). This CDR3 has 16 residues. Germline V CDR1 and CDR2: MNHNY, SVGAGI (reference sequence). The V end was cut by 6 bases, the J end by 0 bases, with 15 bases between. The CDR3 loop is CASRGRGSNSNQPQHF. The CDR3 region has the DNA TGTGCCAGCAGGGGTAGGGGGTCGAATAGCAATCAGCCCCAGCATTTT.

CDR3 amino acids: CASSFPRGVWNSPLHF. CDR3 nucleotides: TGTGCCAGCAGCTTTCCCCGAGGGGTGTGGAATTCACCCCTCCACTTT. This sequence joins TRBV5-4 and TRBJ1-6, with D perhaps matching TRBD1 (5 bases). V lost 2 bases and J 7 bases, leaving 16 bases between the germline ends. Germline V CDR1 and CDR2: SGHNT, YYREEE (reference sequence). This CDR3 is built from 16 residues.

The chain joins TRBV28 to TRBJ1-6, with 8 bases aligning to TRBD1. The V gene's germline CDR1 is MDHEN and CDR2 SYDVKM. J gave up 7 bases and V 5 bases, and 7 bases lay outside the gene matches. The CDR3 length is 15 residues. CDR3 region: CASSPPTGANSPLHF. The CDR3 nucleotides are TGTGCCAGCAGTCCTCCGACAGGGGCGAATTCACCCCTCCACTTT.

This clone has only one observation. As DNA, the CDR3 is TGTGCCAGCAGACCAACAGGGGGAGACAATCAGCCCCAGCATTTT. Translating it yields CASRPTGGDNQPQHF. The chain links TRBV6-5 to TRBJ1-5; TRBD1 matches at 8 bases. Germline assignment: CDR1 MNHEY and CDR2 SVGAGI. The CDR3 is 15 amino acids. With V trimmed by 6 bases and J by 3 bases, 7 bases remained unmatched.

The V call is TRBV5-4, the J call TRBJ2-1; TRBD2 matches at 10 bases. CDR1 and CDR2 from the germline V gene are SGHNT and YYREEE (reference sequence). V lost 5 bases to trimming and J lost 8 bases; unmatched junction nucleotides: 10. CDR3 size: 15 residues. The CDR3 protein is CASSQRASGRHEQFF. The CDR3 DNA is TGTGCCAGCAGTCAGAGGGCTAGCGGGAGACATGAGCAGTTCTTC.

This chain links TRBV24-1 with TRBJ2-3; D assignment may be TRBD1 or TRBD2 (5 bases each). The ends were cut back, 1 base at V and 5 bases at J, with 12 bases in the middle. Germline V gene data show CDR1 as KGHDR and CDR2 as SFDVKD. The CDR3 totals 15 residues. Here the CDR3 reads CATSDLPGREDTQYF. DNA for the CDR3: TGTGCCACCAGTGATTTACCGGGACGGGAAGATACGCAGTATTTT.

For the CDR3, the DNA is TGTGCCAGCAGAACCAGGGGCGCTGAAGCTTTCTTT. Translation: CASRTRGAEAFF. The chain employs TRBV12-3 or TRBV12-4 and TRBJ1-1, with D possibly TRBD1 on 6 matching bases. CDR3 length equals 12 residues. V was pared by 6 bases and J by 6 bases, with 11 bases between.

CDR3 residues: CASSLDRVPSYEQYF. DNA for the CDR3: TGTGCCAGCAGCCTCGACAGAGTCCCCTCCTACGAGCAGTACTTC. The J gene is TRBJ2-7, the V gene TRBV13; possibly TRBD1 for D (5 bases). Germline CDR1 is PRHDT and CDR2 is FYEKMQ (reference sequence). The CDR3 runs to 15 residues. Trimming stripped 5 bases from V and 0 bases from J, with 14 bases between.

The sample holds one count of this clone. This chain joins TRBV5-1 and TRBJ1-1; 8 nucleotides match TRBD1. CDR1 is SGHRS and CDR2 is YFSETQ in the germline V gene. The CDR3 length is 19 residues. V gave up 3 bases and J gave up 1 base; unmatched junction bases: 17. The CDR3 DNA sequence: TGCGCCAGCAGCTGGGGGCTGGGACAGGTCCTCTCAGGGAACACTGAAGCTTTCTTT. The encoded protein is CASSWGLGQVLSGNTEAFF.

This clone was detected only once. The CDR3: CASSQEGGGAGIDTQYF. Written as DNA, the CDR3 is TGCGCCAGCAGCCAAGAGGGCGGGGGGGCCGGTATAGATACGCAGTATTTT. The chain recombines TRBV4-1 with TRBJ2-3; 9 nucleotides align to TRBD2. From germline, CDR1 is MGHRA and CDR2 YSYEKL. With 0 bases clipped from V and 5 bases from J, the junction kept 9 bases outside the gene matches. The CDR3 is 17 residues long.

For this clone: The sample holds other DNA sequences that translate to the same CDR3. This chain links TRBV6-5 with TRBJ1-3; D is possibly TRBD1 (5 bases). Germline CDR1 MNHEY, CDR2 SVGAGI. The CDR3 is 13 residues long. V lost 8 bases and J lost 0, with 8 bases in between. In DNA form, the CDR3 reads TGTGCCAGCCGGAGGGGCTCTGGAAACACCATATATTTT. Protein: CASRRGSGNTIYF.

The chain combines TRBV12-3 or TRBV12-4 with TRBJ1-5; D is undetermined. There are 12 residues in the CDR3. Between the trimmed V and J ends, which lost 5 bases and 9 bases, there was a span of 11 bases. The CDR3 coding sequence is TGTGCCAGCAGTCTTAACGGCGGGCCCCAGCATTTT. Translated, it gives CASSLNGGPQHF.